This T cell receptor (beta chain) was obtained from a study of beta chain features in type 1 diabetes. Study outcomes and limitations: Moderate yet significant TCRB CDR3 shortening was seen in Type 1 diabetes patients in all four CD4+ subsets. VDJ junctions in type 1 diabetes patients carried more deletions and fewer insertions. Sequencing of cDNA might inflate the share of cells that strongly express TCR.

As to this clone: Its antigen is currently unknown.

Reverse transcription of all isolated RNA meant that expressed TCRB transcripts were sequenced. Data came from immunoSEQ multiplex PCR; TCRdb stores just in-frame clones and leaves some out. The table records approximately 29,000 clones, 65% of them present only once. The CDR3 is made up of 15 amino acids. Unmatched junction bases numbered 9, after V lost 5 bases and J lost 8 bases. Germline CDR1 reads MNHEY; CDR2 reads SMNVEV (reference sequence). The single heparinised draw taken from each donor contained about 100 mL of blood on average. The sequenced material came from Tregs from blood. This sequence was found in a woman between 25 and 40 years old with type 1 diabetes. The V and J genes are TRBV27 and TRBJ2-1, with TRBD2 matching 10 bases. This CDR3 is CASSAPSGSTDEQFF. CDR3 DNA sequence: TGTGCCAGCAGTGCCCCTAGCGGGAGTACCGATGAGCAGTTCTTC.